A selection of T cell receptor beta chains follows, all from one sample in a study of circulating and synovial CD4+ cells in juvenile arthritis. Measured with immunoSEQ multiplex PCR; TCRdb has only the in-frame clones, and not every one. The sample records about 14,000 clones, over 80% being singletons. What was sequenced was CD4+ T cells from synovial fluid. All receptors come from a human patient with juvenile idiopathic arthritis. Some clones in this sample may be carry-over from other donors' samples. The CDR3 runs from the conserved cysteine through the conserved F or W. The order of the fields is clone size, J gene, D gene, V gene, CDR3 protein, CDR3 DNA. A D gene is named only where the DNA matches it firmly. Size tells how often a clone was seen (once, few, many) or the class of an expanded clone, and some rows leave it out.

abundance: -
j_gene: TRBJ2-5
d_gene: -
v_gene: TRBV27
CDR3aa: CASSLTLGGGGETQYF
CDR3nt: TGTGCCAGCAGTTTAACCTTAGGCGGCGGAGGAGAGACCCAGTACTTC

abundance: -
j_gene: TRBJ2-7
d_gene: TRBD1
v_gene: TRBV4-3
CDR3aa: CASSQGTGPGEQYF
CDR3nt: TGCGCCAGCAGCCAAGGGACAGGGCCGGGCGAGCAGTACTTC

abundance: -
j_gene: TRBJ1-4
d_gene: -
v_gene: TRBV27
CDR3aa: CASSQSAANEKLFF
CDR3nt: TGTGCCAGCAGTCAATCGGCGGCTAATGAAAAACTGTTTTTT

abundance: -
j_gene: TRBJ2-2
d_gene: TRBD1
v_gene: TRBV4-2
CDR3aa: CASSQQGVKNTGELFF
CDR3nt: TGTGCCAGCAGCCAACAGGGGGTGAAGAACACCGGGGAGCTGTTTTTT

abundance: -
j_gene: TRBJ1-2
d_gene: -
v_gene: TRBV10-1
CDR3aa: CASSESKGGVNGYTF
CDR3nt: TGCGCCAGCAGTGAGTCGAAAGGGGGGGTGAACGGCTACACCTTC

abundance: -
j_gene: TRBJ2-7
d_gene: -
v_gene: TRBV10-3
CDR3aa: CAISDTRTESYEQYF
CDR3nt: TGTGCCATCAGCGACACCCGGACAGAGAGCTACGAGCAGTACTTC

abundance: -
j_gene: TRBJ2-3
d_gene: -
v_gene: TRBV4-1
CDR3aa: CASSQGVADTQYF
CDR3nt: TGCGCCAGCAGCCAAGGAGTCGCAGATACGCAGTATTTT

abundance: -
j_gene: TRBJ1-2
d_gene: -
v_gene: TRBV4-1
CDR3aa: CASSQGLPTANYGYTF
CDR3nt: TGCGCCAGCAGCCAAGGGCTTCCGACAGCTAACTATGGCTACACCTTC

abundance: -
j_gene: TRBJ2-7
d_gene: TRBD1
v_gene: TRBV9
CDR3aa: CASSPRQGAPEQYF
CDR3nt: TGTGCCAGCAGCCCCAGACAGGGGGCGCCCGAGCAGTACTTC

abundance: -
j_gene: TRBJ1-1
d_gene: -
v_gene: TRBV6-5
CDR3aa: CASSSSEFPNTEAFF
CDR3nt: TGTGCCAGCAGCTCCTCGGAGTTCCCAAACACTGAAGCTTTCTTT

abundance: -
j_gene: TRBJ2-7
d_gene: TRBD1
v_gene: TRBV28
CDR3aa: CASSGTVSYEQYF
CDR3nt: TGTGCCAGCTCCGGGACAGTCTCCTACGAGCAGTACTTC

abundance: -
j_gene: TRBJ1-2
d_gene: TRBD1
v_gene: TRBV6-5
CDR3aa: CASRKDRGDYGYTF
CDR3nt: TGTGCCAGCAGAAAGGACAGGGGGGACTATGGCTACACCTTC

abundance: few
j_gene: TRBJ1-2
d_gene: -
v_gene: TRBV7-9
CDR3aa: CASSLGVGQKVGGYTF
CDR3nt: TGTGCCAGCAGCTTAGGGGTGGGGCAGAAAGTCGGTGGCTACACCTTC

abundance: -
j_gene: TRBJ1-4
d_gene: -
v_gene: TRBV30
CDR3aa: CAWTGGSGTNEKLFF
CDR3nt: TGTGCCTGGACGGGGGGTTCAGGGACCAATGAAAAACTGTTTTTT

abundance: -
j_gene: TRBJ2-7
d_gene: TRBD2
v_gene: TRBV7-6
CDR3aa: CASSLEGGPHEQYF
CDR3nt: TGTGCCAGCAGCTTGGAGGGAGGGCCCCACGAGCAGTACTTC

abundance: few
j_gene: TRBJ1-5
d_gene: -
v_gene: TRBV27
CDR3aa: CASSLIGQPQHF
CDR3nt: TGTGCCAGCAGTTTAATTGGCCAGCCCCAGCATTTT

abundance: -
j_gene: TRBJ2-7
d_gene: -
v_gene: TRBV5-1
CDR3aa: CASSLTGTHYEQYF
CDR3nt: TGCGCCAGCAGCTTGACCGGGACACACTACGAGCAGTACTTC

abundance: -
j_gene: TRBJ1-6
d_gene: TRBD1
v_gene: TRBV7-9
CDR3aa: CASSLGQGDNSPLHF
CDR3nt: TGTGCCAGCAGCTTGGGACAGGGAGATAATTCACCCCTCCACTTT

abundance: -
j_gene: TRBJ1-1
d_gene: TRBD1
v_gene: TRBV5-1
CDR3aa: CASSTTGGESEAFF
CDR3nt: TGCGCCAGCAGTACGACAGGGGGCGAGTCTGAAGCTTTCTTT

abundance: -
j_gene: TRBJ2-3
d_gene: TRBD2
v_gene: TRBV4-3
CDR3aa: CASSQEGGGPSTDTQYF
CDR3nt: TGCGCCAGCAGCCAAGAAGGCGGGGGGCCTAGCACAGATACGCAGTATTTT

abundance: -
j_gene: TRBJ2-7
d_gene: -
v_gene: TRBV30
CDR3aa: CAWRRRTYEQYF
CDR3nt: TGTGCCTGGAGAAGGAGAACCTACGAGCAGTACTTC

abundance: -
j_gene: TRBJ2-7
d_gene: TRBD2
v_gene: TRBV27
CDR3aa: CASSATSGDTYEQYF
CDR3nt: TGTGCCAGCAGTGCCACTAGCGGGGATACCTACGAGCAGTACTTC

abundance: -
j_gene: TRBJ2-2
d_gene: TRBD1
v_gene: TRBV10-3
CDR3aa: CAIRLGTGYTGELFF
CDR3nt: TGTGCCATCAGGCTCGGGACAGGATACACCGGGGAGCTGTTTTTT

abundance: -
j_gene: TRBJ1-5
d_gene: -
v_gene: TRBV19
CDR3aa: CASRSMEGEGQPQHF
CDR3nt: TGTGCCAGTAGAAGTATGGAGGGGGAGGGTCAGCCCCAGCATTTT

abundance: once
j_gene: TRBJ1-6
d_gene: -
v_gene: TRBV10-3
CDR3aa: CASHRAINSPLHF
CDR3nt: TGTGCCTCCCACAGGGCAATCAATTCACCCCTCCACTTT

abundance: -
j_gene: TRBJ1-1
d_gene: -
v_gene: TRBV19
CDR3aa: CASGDSWGSAFF
CDR3nt: TGTGCCAGCGGAGACAGTTGGGGTTCGGCTTTCTTT

abundance: -
j_gene: TRBJ2-7
d_gene: -
v_gene: TRBV5-1
CDR3aa: CASSPEGSYEQYF
CDR3nt: TGCGCCAGCAGCCCGGAGGGCTCCTACGAGCAGTACTTC

abundance: -
j_gene: TRBJ2-6
d_gene: -
v_gene: TRBV29-1
CDR3aa: CSAAAGANVLTF
CDR3nt: TGCAGCGCTGCTGCGGGGGCCAACGTCCTGACTTTC

abundance: -
j_gene: TRBJ1-5
d_gene: -
v_gene: TRBV19
CDR3aa: CASSMLAGGNQPQHF
CDR3nt: TGTGCCAGTAGTATGCTCGCCGGAGGGAATCAGCCCCAGCATTTT

abundance: few
j_gene: TRBJ2-7
d_gene: TRBD1
v_gene: TRBV19
CDR3aa: CASRDRGSSYEQYF
CDR3nt: TGTGCCAGTAGGGACAGGGGTAGCTCCTACGAGCAGTACTTC

abundance: -
j_gene: TRBJ2-3
d_gene: TRBD1
v_gene: TRBV4-3
CDR3aa: CASSQDLGTGGRSSTDTQYF
CDR3nt: TGCGCCAGCAGCCAAGATCTCGGGACAGGGGGGAGGTCGAGCACAGATACGCAGTATTTT

abundance: -
j_gene: TRBJ2-7
d_gene: -
v_gene: TRBV5-1
CDR3aa: CASSLTRSSYEQYF
CDR3nt: TGCGCCAGCAGCTTAACTAGGAGCTCCTACGAGCAGTACTTC

abundance: -
j_gene: TRBJ2-7
d_gene: TRBD2
v_gene: TRBV5-1
CDR3aa: CASSSVAGGLSYEQYF
CDR3nt: TGCGCCAGCAGCTCGGTAGCGGGGGGCCTTTCTTACGAGCAGTACTTC

abundance: -
j_gene: TRBJ1-4
d_gene: -
v_gene: TRBV5-1
CDR3aa: CASSSPPGEKLFF
CDR3nt: TGCGCCAGCAGCTCGCCCCCGGGTGAAAAACTGTTTTTT

abundance: once
j_gene: TRBJ1-1
d_gene: -
v_gene: TRBV20-1
CDR3aa: CSARGGPEAFF
CDR3nt: TGCAGTGCTAGAGGAGGGCCTGAAGCTTTCTTT

abundance: few
j_gene: TRBJ2-7
d_gene: TRBD2
v_gene: TRBV9
CDR3aa: CASSVGLANHEQYF
CDR3nt: TGTGCCAGCAGCGTTGGACTAGCGAACCACGAGCAGTACTTC

abundance: once
j_gene: TRBJ1-4
d_gene: -
v_gene: TRBV5-1
CDR3aa: CASSLLSTNEKLFF
CDR3nt: TGCGCCAGCAGCTTGCTCTCAACTAATGAAAAACTGTTTTTT

abundance: once
j_gene: TRBJ1-2
d_gene: -
v_gene: TRBV5-4
CDR3aa: CASSLLDSTNYGYTF
CDR3nt: TGTGCCAGCAGCTTGCTGGACAGTACTAACTATGGCTACACCTTC

abundance: -
j_gene: TRBJ2-7
d_gene: TRBD2
v_gene: TRBV28
CDR3aa: CASSFRLAPYEQYF
CDR3nt: TGTGCCAGCAGTTTTCGACTAGCTCCCTACGAGCAGTACTTC

abundance: -
j_gene: TRBJ1-5
d_gene: -
v_gene: TRBV18
CDR3aa: CASSPPDSDSNQPQHF
CDR3nt: TGTGCCAGCTCACCTCCGGACAGCGATAGCAATCAGCCCCAGCATTTT

abundance: -
j_gene: TRBJ2-2
d_gene: TRBD1
v_gene: TRBV5-1
CDR3aa: CASTRTTGQGSTGELFF
CDR3nt: TGCGCCAGCACCCGCACAACGGGACAGGGGTCAACCGGGGAGCTGTTTTTT

abundance: -
j_gene: TRBJ2-7
d_gene: TRBD1
v_gene: TRBV6-1
CDR3aa: CASIRQGAYEQYF
CDR3nt: TGTGCCAGCATTAGACAGGGGGCCTACGAGCAGTACTTC

abundance: -
j_gene: TRBJ1-6
d_gene: TRBD1
v_gene: TRBV5-1
CDR3aa: CASRQGGQGNSPLHF
CDR3nt: TGCGCCAGCAGGCAAGGGGGACAGGGCAATTCACCCCTCCACTTT

abundance: once
j_gene: TRBJ2-1
d_gene: TRBD2
v_gene: TRBV5-4
CDR3aa: CASSHSSGNYNEQFF
CDR3nt: TGTGCCAGCAGCCACTCAAGCGGGAACTACAATGAGCAGTTCTTC

abundance: -
j_gene: TRBJ1-1
d_gene: -
v_gene: TRBV19
CDR3aa: CASGRLWGQNTEAFF
CDR3nt: TGTGCCAGCGGACGCCTATGGGGGCAGAACACTGAAGCTTTCTTT